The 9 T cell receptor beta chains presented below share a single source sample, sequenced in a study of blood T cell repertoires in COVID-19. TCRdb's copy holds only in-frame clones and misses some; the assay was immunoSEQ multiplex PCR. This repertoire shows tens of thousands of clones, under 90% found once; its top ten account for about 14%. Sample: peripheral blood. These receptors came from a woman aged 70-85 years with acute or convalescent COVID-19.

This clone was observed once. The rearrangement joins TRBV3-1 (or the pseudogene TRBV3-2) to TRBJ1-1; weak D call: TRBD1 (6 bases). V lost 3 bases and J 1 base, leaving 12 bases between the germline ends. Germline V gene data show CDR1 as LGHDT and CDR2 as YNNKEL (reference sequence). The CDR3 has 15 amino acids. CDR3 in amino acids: CASSQIQQGNTEAFF. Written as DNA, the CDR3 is TGTGCCAGCAGCCAGATTCAACAGGGGAACACTGAAGCTTTCTTT.

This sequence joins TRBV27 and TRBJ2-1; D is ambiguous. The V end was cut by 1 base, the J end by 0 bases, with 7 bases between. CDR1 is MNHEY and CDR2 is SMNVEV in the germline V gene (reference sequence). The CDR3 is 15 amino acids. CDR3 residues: CASSLFLSSYNEQFF. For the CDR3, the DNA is TGTGCCAGCAGTTTATTCCTAAGCTCCTACAATGAGCAGTTCTTC.

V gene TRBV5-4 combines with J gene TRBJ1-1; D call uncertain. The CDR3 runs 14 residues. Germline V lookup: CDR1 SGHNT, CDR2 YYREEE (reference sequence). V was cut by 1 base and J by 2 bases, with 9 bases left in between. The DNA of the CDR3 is TGTGCCAGCAGCTTGTTCGGGGTTAACACTGAAGCTTTCTTT. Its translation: CASSLFGVNTEAFF.

The DNA for the CDR3 is TGCGCCAGCAGCCAAGACTCTCTGGGATCAACAGAGGGCAAAAACATTCAGTACTTC. Protein sequence: CASSQDSLGSTEGKNIQYF. The chain uses TRBV4-1 and TRBJ2-4; D may be TRBD2 (5 bases). Between the trimmed V and J ends, which lost 0 bases and 3 bases, there was a span of 21 bases. This CDR3 comprises 19 residues. Per the germline V gene, CDR1 is MGHRA and CDR2 is YSYEKL.

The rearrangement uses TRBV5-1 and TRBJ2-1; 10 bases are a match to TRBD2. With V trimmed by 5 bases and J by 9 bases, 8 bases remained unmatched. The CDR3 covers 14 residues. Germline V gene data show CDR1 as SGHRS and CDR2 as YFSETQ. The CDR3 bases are TGCGCCAGCAGTCTCGGACTAGCGGTCGGTGAGCAGTTCTTC. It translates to CASSLGLAVGEQFF.

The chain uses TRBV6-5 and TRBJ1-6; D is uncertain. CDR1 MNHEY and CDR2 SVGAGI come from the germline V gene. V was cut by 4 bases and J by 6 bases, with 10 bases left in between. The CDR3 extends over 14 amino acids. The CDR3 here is CASSFFVSNSPLHF. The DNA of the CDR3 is TGTGCCAGCAGTTTTTTCGTCAGTAATTCACCCCTCCACTTT.

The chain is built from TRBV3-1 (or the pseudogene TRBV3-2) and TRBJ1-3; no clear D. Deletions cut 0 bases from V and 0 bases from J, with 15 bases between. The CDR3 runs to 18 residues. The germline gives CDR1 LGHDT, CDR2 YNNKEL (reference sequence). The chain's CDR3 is CASSQDLPGLFSGNTIYF. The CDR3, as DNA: TGTGCCAGCAGCCAAGATCTGCCAGGACTATTCTCTGGAAACACCATATATTTT.

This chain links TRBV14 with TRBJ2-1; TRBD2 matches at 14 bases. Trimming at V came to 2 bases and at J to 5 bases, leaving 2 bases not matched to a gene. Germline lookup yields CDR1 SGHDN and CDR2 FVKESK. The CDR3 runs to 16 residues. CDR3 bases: TGTGCCAGCAGCCAACTGACTAGCGGGGGGGACAATGAGCAGTTCTTC. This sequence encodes CASSQLTSGGDNEQFF.

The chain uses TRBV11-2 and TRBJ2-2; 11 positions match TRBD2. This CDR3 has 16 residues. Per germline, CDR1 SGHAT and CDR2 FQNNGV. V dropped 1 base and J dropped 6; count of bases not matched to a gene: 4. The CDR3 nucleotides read TGTGCCAGCAGCTTAGCCGTAGCGGGGGGGGCCGGGGAGCTGTTTTTT. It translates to CASSLAVAGGAGELFF.